These T cell receptor beta chains were read from a single sample in a study of T cell responses to AZD1222 COVID-19 vaccine. Repertoires were generated with immunoSEQ multiplex PCR, while TCRdb's copy carries only in-frame clones and drops some. The sample has about 190,000 clones, 90% to 95% seen once. The sequencing used peripheral blood, collected 28 days after the second dose of the MenACWY control vaccine. The origin of the receptors is an adult who received the MenACWY meningococcal vaccine as a control. The CDR3 runs from the conserved cysteine through the conserved F or W. Clone size is stated in some rows and not others, as once, few, many or a class when expanded.

j_call v_call cdr3_length clone_size cdr3_aa
TRBJ2-2 TRBV28 18 . CASSQRLAGVYRTGELFF
TRBJ2-1 TRBV20-1 16 . CSASTGTGGVGNEQFF
TRBJ1-5 TRBV15 15 . CATAGQGYSNQPQHF
TRBJ2-5 TRBV2 15 . CASSERTQSGETQYF
TRBJ2-5 TRBV5-1 12 . CASSHPGETQYF
TRBJ2-3 TRBV12-5 14 . CAGSPGLGTDTQYF
TRBJ1-5 TRBV15 13 . CATSAGSNQPQHF
TRBJ2-1 TRBV27 13 . CASSLSSYNEQFF
TRBJ2-1 TRBV2 14 . CASSPLRDGGEQFF
TRBJ1-5 TRBV18 14 . CASSPGQTNQPQHF
TRBJ2-3 TRBV18 16 . CASSPPQRVSTDTQYF
TRBJ1-1 TRBV19 14 once CASSNQGPGTEAFF
TRBJ1-6 TRBV3-1/TRBV3-2 16 . CASSQAGAPPDSPLHF
TRBJ1-5 TRBV7-6 13 . CASSSDSNQPQHF
TRBJ1-4 TRBV27 15 . CASSPHPATNEKLFF
TRBJ1-2 TRBV7-9 15 . CASSLSGPHGYGYTF
TRBJ2-7 TRBV24-1 16 . CATSDPGSGIPYEQYF
TRBJ2-7 TRBV5-4 14 . CASSLNADSYEQYF
TRBJ1-4 TRBV7-9 15 . CASSLALDLNEKLFF
TRBJ2-5 TRBV30 13 . CAWRAARQETQYF
TRBJ2-7 TRBV28 14 . CASRRTSEYYEQYF
TRBJ1-2 TRBV27 15 . CASRATGASNYGYTF
TRBJ2-1 TRBV7-2 15 . CASSSRAGGGNEQFF
TRBJ2-5 TRBV3-1/TRBV3-2 13 . CASSRTGVETQYF
TRBJ1-2 TRBV9 15 . CASSVVLSVDYGYTF
TRBJ2-3 TRBV10-3 15 once CAISESTTGKDTQYF
TRBJ2-7 TRBV18 14 . CASSPNGGWYEQYF
TRBJ1-1 TRBV5-5 13 . CASSQTANTEAFF
TRBJ1-5 TRBV3-1/TRBV3-2 14 . CANSRSGPPQPQHF
TRBJ1-6 TRBV19 14 . CASGPGDYNSPLHF
TRBJ2-7 TRBV18 16 . CASSPGEGLGFYEQYF
TRBJ1-1 TRBV9 15 . CASSVVGRGDAEAFF
TRBJ1-2 TRBV6-5 13 . CASSQGQNDGYTF
TRBJ2-7 TRBV18 14 . CASSPPTGSYEQYF
TRBJ2-4 TRBV2 15 . CASSETEKAKNIQYF
TRBJ2-2 TRBV10-2 13 . CASSDSSPGELFF
TRBJ1-1 TRBV29-1 11 . CSGGEETEAFF
TRBJ2-7 TRBV11-3 15 once CASIARGGPPHEQYF
TRBJ2-1 TRBV5-4 16 . CASSSPGGIRGNEQFF
TRBJ1-4 TRBV2 14 few CASSGAPANEKLFF
TRBJ2-1 TRBV28 18 . CASSSPGGAGVVYNEQFF
TRBJ1-6 TRBV6-2/TRBV6-3 14 . CASSIRPTNSPLHF
TRBJ1-5 TRBV19 16 . CASSPFRDSFNQPQHF
TRBJ1-5 TRBV28 16 . CATEKTEGLGHQPQHF
TRBJ2-7 TRBV5-6 16 . CASSLAGGHNPGEQYF
TRBJ2-3 TRBV28 15 . CASSLAGLYTDTQYF
TRBJ1-6 TRBV6-6 14 . CASRGQGLNSPLHF
TRBJ1-2 TRBV5-1 14 . CASSLQIANYGYTF
TRBJ2-1 TRBV11-3 15 . CASSSGLAPNNEQFF